This T cell receptor beta chain originates from a study of vaccination effects on CD4 cells after COVID-19. A note on this clone: Its antigen is unidentified.

Study-level findings and limits: Early timepoints after infection were absent, and convalescent patients were few in the study. In the late period after vaccination, infection- and vaccine-induced clones contracted markedly.

Pools of viral peptides were used by the ViraFEST assay to expand antigen-specific CD4+ T cells ahead of sequencing. At the end of nine to ten days of culture, CD4+ T cells were isolated. None of the vaccinated had previously contracted SARS-CoV-2, and their nucleocapsid antibodies tested negative. The researchers cultured some 2 million PBMC per well with about 10 IU/ml IL-2 and roughly 9.2 ug/ml peptides. Half of the medium was exchanged for IL-2 medium on both days 3 and 7. The repertoire was sequenced with immunoSEQ multiplex PCR; TCRdb's copy has only in-frame clones and lacks some. The sample records tens of thousands of clones, 65% to 75% being singletons. The specimen comprised CD4+ T cells from PBMCs cultured with HCoV-NL63 spike peptides, sampled before COVID-19 vaccination. The TCR was taken from a human donor who received a COVID-19 vaccine.

DNA of the CDR3: TGCGCCAGCAGCCGGGAGACAGGGGACACTGAAGCTTTCTTT. Translated, it gives CASSRETGDTEAFF. The chain joins TRBV4-1 to TRBJ1-1; TRBD1 matches 8 bases. Trimming took 4 bases from V and 3 from J; bases not matched to a gene: 4. The CDR3 contains 14 residues. In germline, CDR1 is MGHRA, CDR2 YSYEKL.